The entry that follows covers one T cell receptor (beta chain) sequence. Trimming stripped 5 bases from V and 5 bases from J, with 9 bases between. Germline V gene data show CDR1 as MDHEN and CDR2 as SYDVKM. CDR3 length: 12 amino acids. TCRdb reprocessed the 5' RACE reads via MiXCR and lists one record per CDR3 protein. The table includes 400,000 to 500,000 distinct CDR3 sequences, approximately 15% detected once. This record belongs to a study of identical twins. This same sample was also taken into another study, of yellow fever vaccine responses in identical twins.

Material: CD4+ T cells sorted from blood. The V and J genes are TRBV28 and TRBJ1-2; tentatively, D is TRBD1 (5 bases). The receptor was isolated from a woman between 18 and 30 years old in good health. This CDR3 reads CASSLRQYGYTF. CDR3 sequence (DNA): TGTGCCAGCAGTCTTCGACAGTATGGCTACACCTTC.